The 15 T cell receptor beta chains below all came from one sample that was sequenced in a study of PD-1 blockade in classical Hodgkin lymphoma. Time point of the sample: cycle 4 day 1 (C4D1), after less than 7 weeks of nivolumab. All trial patients relapsed after autologous stem cell transplantation. Measured with immunoSEQ multiplex PCR; TCRdb has only the in-frame clones, and not every one. The data hold about 52,000 clones, with 86% observed a single time. The material was peripheral blood mononuclear cells (PBMCs), obtained before the fourth cycle of nivolumab. Receptors were obtained from a human donor with classical Hodgkin lymphoma.

This clone was picked up a small number of times. The V and J genes are TRBV6-1 and TRBJ2-1; TRBD1 matches 7 bases. Trimming took 6 bases from V and 7 from J; bases not matched to a gene: 12. This CDR3 region has 15 residues. The germline V gene has CDR1 MNHNS and CDR2 SASEGT. The CDR3 nucleotides are TGTGCCAGCAGCATCGTAAGGGGGCATGGGAATGAGCAGTTCTTC. It encodes CASSIVRGHGNEQFF.

The rearrangement joins TRBV27 to TRBJ1-1, with D uncertain. There are 15 residues in the CDR3. Germline V gene sequence: CDR1 MNHEY, CDR2 SMNVEV (reference sequence). V was cut by 2 bases and J by 0 bases, with 10 bases left in between. The CDR3 coding sequence is TGTGCCAGCAGTTTAGCAGCATTTATGAACACTGAAGCTTTCTTT. Translated, it gives CASSLAAFMNTEAFF.

This chain joins TRBV7-6 and TRBJ2-1, with D hard to call. The length of the CDR3 is 14 residues. CDR1 and CDR2 (germline): SGHVS, FNYEAQ. The V end was cut by 1 base, the J end by 10 bases, with 14 bases between. The CDR3 sequence is CASSLGPGSSEQFF. The DNA for the CDR3 is TGTGCCAGCAGCTTAGGGCCCGGCTCCAGCGAGCAGTTCTTC.

This clone was found once. The chain combines TRBV28 with TRBJ2-1, with unresolved D. Trimming removed 8 bases from V and 10 bases from J, with 9 bases in between. CDR3 length: 10 residues. Germline CDR1 reads MDHEN; CDR2 reads SYDVKM. The CDR3 is CASGLVEQFF. The DNA for the CDR3 is TGTGCCAGCGGCCTCGTAGAGCAGTTCTTC. Complete variable domain (other parts from reference TRBV28 and TRBJ2-1): DVKVTQSSRYLVKRTGEKVFLECVQDMDHENMFWYRQDPGLGLRLIYFSYDVKMKEKGDIPEGYSVSREKKERFSLILESASTNQTSMYLCASGLVEQFFGPGTRLTVL.

This clone occurred once. The chain carries TRBV9 and TRBJ1-1; a weak D match, TRBD1 (5 bases). The germline CDR1 and CDR2 sequences are SGDLS and YYNGEE. V was shortened by 0 bases and J by 4 bases, with 10 bases between the two germline ends. This CDR3 comprises 14 residues. In DNA, the CDR3 is TGTGCCAGCAGCGTAGACGGGGGGGGCACTGAAGCTTTCTTT. Its protein is CASSVDGGGTEAFF.

This clone was seen a few times. The chain carries TRBV5-6 and TRBJ1-2, with a possible D match to TRBD1 (6 bases). Looked up from germline, CDR1 is SGHDT and CDR2 is YYEEEE. The CDR3 is 14 amino acids. Trimming took 3 bases from V and 0 from J, leaving 9 bases between them. Here the CDR3 DNA reads TGTGCCAGCAGCTGGACAGAAGCTAACTATGGCTACACCTTC. It codes for CASSWTEANYGYTF.

The chain links TRBV28 to TRBJ2-3; D not resolved. The V gene's germline CDR1 is MDHEN and CDR2 SYDVKM. The CDR3 extends over 15 amino acids. V lost 5 bases, J lost 6 bases, and 18 bases lay in between. CDR3 sequence reads: CASSGVGPQFDTQYF. CDR3 nucleotides: TGTGCCAGCAGTGGGGTTGGCCCTCAATTCGATACGCAGTATTTT.

The chain carries TRBV6-6 and TRBJ2-1; D perhaps matches TRBD1 (6 bases). Trimming took off 3 bases at V and 5 bases at J, with 14 bases between the two ends. CDR1 is MNHNY and CDR2 is SVGAGI in the germline V gene (reference sequence). CDR3 length: 15 residues. The CDR3 here is CASSYLNRVNNEQFF. The CDR3 nucleotides read TGTGCCAGCAGTTATTTGAACAGGGTAAACAATGAGCAGTTCTTC.

The CDR3 coding sequence is TGTGCCAGCAAACTAGGTTGGAGTAGCACAGATACGCAGTATTTT. Protein product: CASKLGWSSTDTQYF. The V gene is TRBV28, the J gene TRBJ2-3; perhaps TRBD2 as D (5 bases). The germline V gene has CDR1 MDHEN and CDR2 SYDVKM. This CDR3 spans 15 amino acids. The V end was cut by 7 bases, the J end by 0 bases, with 14 bases between.

This clone has a single count. The V and J genes are TRBV7-2 and TRBJ2-1; D gene unclear. CDR1 and CDR2 (germline): SGHTA, FQGNSA. The V gene lost 5 bases and the J gene lost 3 bases, with 8 bases spanning the gap. The CDR3 consists of 13 residues. CDR3: CASSMTYYNEQFF. The CDR3 coding sequence is TGTGCCAGCAGCATGACGTACTACAATGAGCAGTTCTTC.

The rearrangement joins TRBV19 to TRBJ2-2, with D perhaps TRBD1 (5 bases). The germline V and J ends were trimmed by 6 bases and 6 bases, with 20 bases remaining between them. The CDR3 has 16 residues. The germline V gene has CDR1 LNHDA and CDR2 SQIVND (reference sequence). CDR3 coding DNA: TGTGCCAGTAGCTCCCCCGTGGGGTCAGGGTCCGGGGAGCTGTTTTTT. Translated, it gives CASSSPVGSGSGELFF.

V usage is TRBV5-8 and J usage is TRBJ1-1; tentatively, D is TRBD1 (6 bases). The germline gives CDR1 SGHTS, CDR2 YDEGEE. This CDR3 has 14 residues. The ends were cut back, 1 base at V and 5 bases at J, with 12 bases in the middle. The DNA of the CDR3 is TGTGCCAGCAGCTTGTATCGGGGGGCGACTGAAGCTTTCTTT. This gives the protein CASSLYRGATEAFF. The full variable domain, rest sourced from reference TRBV5-8 and TRBJ1-1, is EAGVTQSPTHLIKTRGQQATLRCSPISGHTSVYWYQQALGLGLQFLLWYDEGEERNRGNFPPRFSGRQFPNYSSELNVNALELEDSALYLCASSLYRGATEAFFGQGTRLTVV.

This clone is large within its sample. The chain joins TRBV18 to TRBJ1-3; D not certain. V was shortened by 6 bases and J by 0 bases, with 15 bases between the two germline ends. The CDR3 is 16 residues long. The germline CDR1 and CDR2 sequences are KGHSH and LQKENI. The CDR3 DNA reads as TGTGCCAGCTCCGGACTCCTTCTCACCTCTGGAAACACCATATATTTT. This gives the protein CASSGLLLTSGNTIYF.

The chain couples TRBV4-1 to TRBJ2-2; the D is unclear. V was clipped by 0 bases and J by 7 bases, with 12 bases between them. The germline V gene has CDR1 MGHRA and CDR2 YSYEKL. The CDR3 runs to 15 residues. The CDR3 DNA follows: TGCGCCAGCAGCCAAGATCTATTCCCCAACGGGGAGCTGTTTTTT. It yields the protein CASSQDLFPNGELFF.

The chain joins TRBV28 to TRBJ1-2; D remains ambiguous. The CDR3 has 14 residues. The V end was cut by 8 bases, the J end by 4 bases, with 17 bases between. Germline assignment: CDR1 MDHEN and CDR2 SYDVKM. DNA of the CDR3: TGTGCCAGCGGTAGTAGCCCGCGGGGCTATGGCTACACCTTC. This encodes CASGSSPRGYGYTF.